This T cell receptor beta chain was sequenced for a study of T cell repertoires in ileal Crohn's disease. Turning to the study itself: Median disease duration was roughly 8.5 years; around 35% smoked at surgery. Findings and caveats of the study: Every patient over 26.8% clonality showed endoscopic recurrence. Active smokers at surgery had more clonal expansions than non-smokers.

Sequencing used immunoSEQ multiplex PCR; TCRdb keeps in-frame clones, though not all of them. The data hold some 6,700 clones, with about 83% observed a single time. V trimming: 4 bases; J trimming: 6 bases; junction bases outside the gene matches: 7. Germline V gene data show CDR1 as MGHRA and CDR2 as YSYEKL. The CDR3 is 15 amino acids. About this clone itself: Its antigen is undetermined.

The sample taken for sequencing was ileal tissue. The clonotype comes from an adult with Crohn's disease. The chain employs TRBV4-1 and TRBJ2-1; 9 bases fit TRBD1. The CDR3, as DNA: TGCGCCAGCAGCCTAACCGGGACAGGGATCAATGAGCAGTTCTTC. This sequence encodes CASSLTGTGINEQFF.